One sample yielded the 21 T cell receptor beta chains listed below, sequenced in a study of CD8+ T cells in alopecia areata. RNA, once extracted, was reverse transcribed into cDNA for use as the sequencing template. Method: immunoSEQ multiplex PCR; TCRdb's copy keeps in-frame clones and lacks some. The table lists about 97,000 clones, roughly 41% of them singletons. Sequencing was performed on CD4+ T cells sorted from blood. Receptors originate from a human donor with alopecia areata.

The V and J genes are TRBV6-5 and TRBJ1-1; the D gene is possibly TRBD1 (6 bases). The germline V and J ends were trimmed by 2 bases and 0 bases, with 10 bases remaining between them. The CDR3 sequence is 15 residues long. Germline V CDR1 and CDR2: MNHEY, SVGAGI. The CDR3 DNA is TGTGCCAGCAGTTACGGGACACGGTTGAACACTGAAGCTTTCTTT. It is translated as CASSYGTRLNTEAFF.

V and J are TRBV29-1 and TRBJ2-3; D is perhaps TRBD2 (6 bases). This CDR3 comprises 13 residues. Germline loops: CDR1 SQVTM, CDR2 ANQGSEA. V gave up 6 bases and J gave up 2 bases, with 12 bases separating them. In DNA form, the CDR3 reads TGCAGCGTGGCCGGGACTCACACAGATACGCAGTATTTT. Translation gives CSVAGTHTDTQYF.

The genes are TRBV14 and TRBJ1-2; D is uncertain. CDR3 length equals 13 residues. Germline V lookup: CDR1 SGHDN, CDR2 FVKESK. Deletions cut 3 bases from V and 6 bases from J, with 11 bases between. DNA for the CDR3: TGTGCCAGCAGCCATACGTTCACCCATGGCTACACCTTC. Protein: CASSHTFTHGYTF.

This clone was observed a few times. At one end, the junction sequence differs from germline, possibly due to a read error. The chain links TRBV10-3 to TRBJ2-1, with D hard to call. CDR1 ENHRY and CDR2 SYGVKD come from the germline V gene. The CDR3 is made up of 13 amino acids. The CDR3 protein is CAISESDGAGELF. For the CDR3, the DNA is TGTGCCATCAGTGAGTCAGATGGTGCAGGTGAGCTCTTC.

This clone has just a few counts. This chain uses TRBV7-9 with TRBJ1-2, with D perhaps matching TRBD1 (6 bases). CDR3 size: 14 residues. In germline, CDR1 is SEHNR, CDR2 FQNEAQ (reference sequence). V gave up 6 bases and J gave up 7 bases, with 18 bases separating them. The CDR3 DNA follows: TGTGCCAGCAGACGTGCAGGGGAGAAGGGTGGCTACACCTTC. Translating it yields CASRRAGEKGGYTF. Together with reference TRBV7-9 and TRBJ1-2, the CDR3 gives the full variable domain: DTGVSQNPRHKITKRGQNVTFRCDPISEHNRLYWYRQTLGQGPEFLTYFQNEAQLEKSRLLSDRFSAERPKGSFSTLEIQRTEQGDSAMYLCASRRAGEKGGYTFGSGTRLTVV.

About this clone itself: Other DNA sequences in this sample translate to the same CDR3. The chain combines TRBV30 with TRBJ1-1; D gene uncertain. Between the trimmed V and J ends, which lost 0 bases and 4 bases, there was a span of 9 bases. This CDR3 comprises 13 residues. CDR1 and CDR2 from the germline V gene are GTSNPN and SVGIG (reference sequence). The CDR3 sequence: CAWSVGRGTEAFF. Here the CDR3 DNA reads TGTGCCTGGAGTGTTGGACGGGGCACTGAAGCTTTCTTT. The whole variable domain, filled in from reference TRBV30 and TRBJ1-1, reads SQTIHQWPATLVQPVGSPLSLECTVEGTSNPNLYWYRQAAGRGLQLLFYSVGIGQISSEVPQNLSASRPQDRQFILSSKKLLLSDSGFYLCAWSVGRGTEAFFGQGTRLTVV.

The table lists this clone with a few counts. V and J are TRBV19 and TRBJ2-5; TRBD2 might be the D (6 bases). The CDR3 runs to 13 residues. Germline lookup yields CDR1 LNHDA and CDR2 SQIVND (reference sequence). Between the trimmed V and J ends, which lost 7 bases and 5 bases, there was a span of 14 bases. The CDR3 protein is CASKEGMGETQYF. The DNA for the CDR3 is TGTGCCAGTAAGGAGGGGATGGGGGAGACCCAGTACTTC.

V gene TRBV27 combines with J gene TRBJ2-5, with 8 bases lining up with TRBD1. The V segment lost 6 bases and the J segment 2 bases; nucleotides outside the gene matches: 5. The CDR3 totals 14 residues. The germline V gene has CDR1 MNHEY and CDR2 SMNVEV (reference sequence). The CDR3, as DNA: TGTGCCAGCAGGAGGACAGGGAGTCAAGAGACCCAGTACTTC. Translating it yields CASRRTGSQETQYF.

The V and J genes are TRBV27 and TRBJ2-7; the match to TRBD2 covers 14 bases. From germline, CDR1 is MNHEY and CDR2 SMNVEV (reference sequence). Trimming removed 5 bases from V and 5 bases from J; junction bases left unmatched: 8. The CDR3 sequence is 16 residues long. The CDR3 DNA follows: TGTGCCAGCAGTCCCGCCGGGACTAGCGGGAGTCACGAGCAGTACTTC. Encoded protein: CASSPAGTSGSHEQYF.

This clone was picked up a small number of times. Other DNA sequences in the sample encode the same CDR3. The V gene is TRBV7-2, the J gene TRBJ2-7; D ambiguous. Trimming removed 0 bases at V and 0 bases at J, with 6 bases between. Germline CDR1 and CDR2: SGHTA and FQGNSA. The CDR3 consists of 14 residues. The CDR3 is CASSLAHSSYEQYF. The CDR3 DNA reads TGTGCCAGCAGCTTAGCGCACAGCTCCTACGAGCAGTACTTC.

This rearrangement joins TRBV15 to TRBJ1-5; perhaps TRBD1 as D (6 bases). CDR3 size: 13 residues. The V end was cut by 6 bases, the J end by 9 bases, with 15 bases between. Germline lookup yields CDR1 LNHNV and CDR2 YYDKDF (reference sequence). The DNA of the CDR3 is TGTGCCACCAGTAATACAGGGCAGGGGCCCCAGCATTTT. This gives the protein CATSNTGQGPQHF.

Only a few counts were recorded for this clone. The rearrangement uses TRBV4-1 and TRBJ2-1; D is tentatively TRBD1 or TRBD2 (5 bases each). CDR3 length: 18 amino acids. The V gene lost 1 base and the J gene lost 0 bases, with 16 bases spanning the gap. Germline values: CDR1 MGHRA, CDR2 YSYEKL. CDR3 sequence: CASSQGGTIINSYNEQFF. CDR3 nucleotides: TGCGCCAGCAGCCAAGGGGGGACCATTATTAACTCCTACAATGAGCAGTTCTTC.

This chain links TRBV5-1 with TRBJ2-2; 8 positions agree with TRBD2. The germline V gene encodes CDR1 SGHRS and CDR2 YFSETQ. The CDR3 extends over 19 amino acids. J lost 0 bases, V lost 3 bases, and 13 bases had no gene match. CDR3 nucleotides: TGCGCCAGCAGCTCTGCCCGGGACGGGGGGGCTACGAACACCGGGGAGCTGTTTTTT. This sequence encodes CASSSARDGGATNTGELFF.

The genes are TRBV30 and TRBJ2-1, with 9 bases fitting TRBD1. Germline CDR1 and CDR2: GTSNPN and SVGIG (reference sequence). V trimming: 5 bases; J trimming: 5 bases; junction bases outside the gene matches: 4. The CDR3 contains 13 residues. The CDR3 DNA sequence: TGTGCCTGGTCGGACAGGGGTGACAATGAGCAGTTCTTC. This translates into CAWSDRGDNEQFF.

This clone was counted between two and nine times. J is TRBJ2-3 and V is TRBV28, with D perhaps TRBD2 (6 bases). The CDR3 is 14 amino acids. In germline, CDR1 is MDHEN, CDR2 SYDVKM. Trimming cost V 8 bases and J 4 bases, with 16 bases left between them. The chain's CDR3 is CASLGTGRPDTQYF. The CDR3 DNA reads TGTGCCAGCCTGGGGACTGGTAGACCAGATACGCAGTATTTT.

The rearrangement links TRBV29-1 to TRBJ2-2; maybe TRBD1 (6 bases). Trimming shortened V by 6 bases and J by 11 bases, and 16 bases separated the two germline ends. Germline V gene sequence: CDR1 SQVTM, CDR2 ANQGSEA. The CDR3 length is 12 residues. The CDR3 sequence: CSVLKMDSELFF. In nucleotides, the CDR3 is TGCAGCGTCCTAAAAATGGACAGCGAGCTGTTTTTT.

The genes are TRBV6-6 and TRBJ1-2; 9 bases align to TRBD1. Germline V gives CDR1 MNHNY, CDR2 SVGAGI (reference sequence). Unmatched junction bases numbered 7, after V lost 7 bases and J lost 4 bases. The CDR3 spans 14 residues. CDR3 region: CASTIDRGFYGYTF. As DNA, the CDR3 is TGTGCCAGCACAATCGACAGGGGGTTCTATGGCTACACCTTC.

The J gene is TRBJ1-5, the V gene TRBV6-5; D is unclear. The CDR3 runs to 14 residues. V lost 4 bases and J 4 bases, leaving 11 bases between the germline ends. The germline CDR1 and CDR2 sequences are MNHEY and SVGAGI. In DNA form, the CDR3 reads TGTGCCAGCAGTTTCAGGAAGACTAATCAGCCCCAGCATTTT. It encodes CASSFRKTNQPQHF.

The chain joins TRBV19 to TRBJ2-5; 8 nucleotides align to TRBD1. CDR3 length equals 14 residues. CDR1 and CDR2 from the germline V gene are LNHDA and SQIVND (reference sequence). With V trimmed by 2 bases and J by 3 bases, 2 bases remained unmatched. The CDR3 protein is CASSINRGKETQYF. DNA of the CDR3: TGTGCCAGTAGTATAAACAGGGGGAAAGAGACCCAGTACTTC.

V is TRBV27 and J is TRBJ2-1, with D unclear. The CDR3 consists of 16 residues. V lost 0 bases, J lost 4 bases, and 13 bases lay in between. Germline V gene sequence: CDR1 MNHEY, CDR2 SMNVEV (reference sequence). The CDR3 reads CASSLSEIVHYNEQFF. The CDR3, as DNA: TGTGCCAGCAGTTTATCTGAGATTGTCCATTACAATGAGCAGTTCTTC.

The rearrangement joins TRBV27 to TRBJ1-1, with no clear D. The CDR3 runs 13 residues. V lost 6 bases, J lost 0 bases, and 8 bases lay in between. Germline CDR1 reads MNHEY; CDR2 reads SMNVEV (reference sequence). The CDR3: CASRNNMNTEAFF. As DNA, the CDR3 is TGTGCCAGCAGAAACAACATGAACACTGAAGCTTTCTTT.